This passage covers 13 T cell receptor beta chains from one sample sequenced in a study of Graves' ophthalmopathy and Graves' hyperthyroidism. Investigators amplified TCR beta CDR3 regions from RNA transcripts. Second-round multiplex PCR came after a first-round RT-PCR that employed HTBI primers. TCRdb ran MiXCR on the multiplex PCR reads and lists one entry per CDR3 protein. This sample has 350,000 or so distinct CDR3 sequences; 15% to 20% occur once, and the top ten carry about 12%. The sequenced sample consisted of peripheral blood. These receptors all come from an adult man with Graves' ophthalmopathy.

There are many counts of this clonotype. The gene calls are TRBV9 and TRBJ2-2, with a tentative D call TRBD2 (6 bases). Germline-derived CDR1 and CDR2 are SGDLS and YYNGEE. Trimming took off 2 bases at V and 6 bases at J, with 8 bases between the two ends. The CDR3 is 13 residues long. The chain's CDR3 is CASSVRGAGELFF. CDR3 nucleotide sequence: TGTGCCAGCAGCGTGCGGGGAGCCGGGGAGCTGTTTTTT.

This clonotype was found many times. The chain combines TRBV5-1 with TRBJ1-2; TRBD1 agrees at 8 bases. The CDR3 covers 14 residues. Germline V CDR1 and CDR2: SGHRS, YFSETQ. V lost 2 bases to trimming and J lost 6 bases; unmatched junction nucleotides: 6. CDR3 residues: CASSLGQGMHGYTF. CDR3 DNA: TGCGCCAGCAGCTTAGGACAGGGAATGCATGGCTACACCTTC.

CDR3 protein: CASSLGGGWSYEQYF. As DNA, the CDR3 is TGTGCCAGCAGTTTAGGAGGAGGGTGGTCTTACGAGCAGTACTTC. The V and J genes are TRBV12-3 or TRBV12-4 and TRBJ2-7, with D perhaps TRBD2 (6 bases). The V gene lost 1 base and the J gene lost 4 bases, with 14 bases spanning the gap. The CDR3 is 15 residues long.

The DNA for the CDR3 is TGTGCCACCAGGGGCAACTATGGGAGCTCCTACAATGAGCAGTTCTTC. Translation: CATRGNYGSSYNEQFF. V and J are TRBV19 and TRBJ2-1; perhaps TRBD1 as D (6 bases). Trimming took 10 bases from V and 0 from J, leaving 19 bases between them. The CDR3 runs 16 residues. Germline values: CDR1 LNHDA, CDR2 SQIVND (reference sequence).

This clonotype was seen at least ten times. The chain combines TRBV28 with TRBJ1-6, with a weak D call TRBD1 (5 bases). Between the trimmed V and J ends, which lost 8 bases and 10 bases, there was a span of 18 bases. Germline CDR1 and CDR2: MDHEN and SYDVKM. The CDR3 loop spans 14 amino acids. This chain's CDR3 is CASGSGGVNSPLHF. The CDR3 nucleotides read TGTGCCAGCGGGTCGGGGGGGGTAAACTCACCCCTCCACTTT.

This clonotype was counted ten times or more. In DNA form, the CDR3 reads TGCAGCGCCATGAAGTACACCAAGGGATCCTACGAGCAGTACTTC. Translation: CSAMKYTKGSYEQYF. The chain recombines TRBV29-1 with TRBJ2-7; D is ambiguous. With 7 bases removed from V and 1 base from J, the gap between germline ends came to 20 bases. Germline lookup yields CDR1 SQVTM and CDR2 ANQGSEA. The CDR3 runs to 15 residues.

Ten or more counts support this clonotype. The CDR3: CSASSTISSYEQYF. As DNA, the CDR3 is TGCAGTGCTAGTTCCACGATAAGCTCCTACGAGCAGTACTTC. The J gene is TRBJ2-7, the V gene TRBV20-1; no clear D gene. CDR1 is DFQATT, CDR2 SNEGSKA, per germline (reference sequence). V was clipped by 3 bases and J by 0 bases, with 12 bases between them. This CDR3 region has 14 residues.

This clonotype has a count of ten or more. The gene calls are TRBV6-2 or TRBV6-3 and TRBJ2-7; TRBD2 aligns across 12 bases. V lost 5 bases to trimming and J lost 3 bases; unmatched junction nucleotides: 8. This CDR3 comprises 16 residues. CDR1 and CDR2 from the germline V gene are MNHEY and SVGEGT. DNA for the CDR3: TGTGCCAGCAGTCTCTCGACTAGCGGGAGTCTCTACGAGCAGTACTTC. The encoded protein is CASSLSTSGSLYEQYF.

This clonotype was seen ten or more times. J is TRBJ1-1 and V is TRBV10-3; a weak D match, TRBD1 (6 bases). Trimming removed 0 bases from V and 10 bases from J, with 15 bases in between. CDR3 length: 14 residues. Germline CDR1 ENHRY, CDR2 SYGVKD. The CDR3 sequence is CAISESGGRGSAFF. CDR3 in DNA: TGTGCCATCAGTGAGTCAGGGGGGAGAGGGTCAGCTTTCTTT.

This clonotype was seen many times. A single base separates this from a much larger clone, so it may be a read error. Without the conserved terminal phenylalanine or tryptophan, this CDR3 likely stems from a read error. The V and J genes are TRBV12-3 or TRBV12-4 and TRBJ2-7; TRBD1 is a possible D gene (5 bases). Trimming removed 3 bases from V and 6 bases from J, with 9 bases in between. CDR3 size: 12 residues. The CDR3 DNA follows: TGTGCCAGCAGTTTGGGGCGCGGCGAGCAGTACCTC. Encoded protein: CASSLGRGEQYL.

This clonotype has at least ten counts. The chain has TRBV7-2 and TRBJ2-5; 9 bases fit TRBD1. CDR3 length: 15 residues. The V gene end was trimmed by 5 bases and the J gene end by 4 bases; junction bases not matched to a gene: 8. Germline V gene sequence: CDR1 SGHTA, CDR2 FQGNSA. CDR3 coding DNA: TGTGCCAGCAGCCCACGGACAGGGGTGAGAGAGACCCAGTACTTC. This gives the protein CASSPRTGVRETQYF.

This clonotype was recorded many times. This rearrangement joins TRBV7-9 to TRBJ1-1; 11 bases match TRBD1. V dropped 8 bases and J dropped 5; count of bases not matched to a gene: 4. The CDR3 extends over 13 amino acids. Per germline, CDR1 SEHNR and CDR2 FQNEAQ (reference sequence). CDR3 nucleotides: TGTGCCAGCGAGGACAGGGGGCATACTGAAGCTTTCTTT. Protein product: CASEDRGHTEAFF.

As DNA, the CDR3 is TGTGCCATAGGACCTTTTGGCAATCAGCCCCAGCATTTT. This encodes CAIGPFGNQPQHF. The genes are TRBV6-2 or TRBV6-3 and TRBJ1-5; D is unclear. CDR3 length equals 13 residues. Trimming removed 10 bases from V and 2 bases from J, with 12 bases in between. CDR1 is MNHEY and CDR2 is SVGEGT in the germline V gene.